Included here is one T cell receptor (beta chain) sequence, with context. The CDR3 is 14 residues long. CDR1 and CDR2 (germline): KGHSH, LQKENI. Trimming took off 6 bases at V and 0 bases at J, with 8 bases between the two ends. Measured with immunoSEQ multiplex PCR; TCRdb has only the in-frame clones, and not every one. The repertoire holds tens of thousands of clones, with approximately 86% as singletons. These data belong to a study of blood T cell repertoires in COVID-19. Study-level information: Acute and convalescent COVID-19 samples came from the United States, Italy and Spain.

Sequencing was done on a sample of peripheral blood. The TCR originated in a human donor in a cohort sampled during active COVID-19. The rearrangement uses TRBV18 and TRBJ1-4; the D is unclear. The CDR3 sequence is CASSPTTTNEKLFF. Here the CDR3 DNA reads TGTGCCAGCTCCCCGACAACAACTAATGAAAAACTGTTTTTT.